Following are 9 T cell receptor beta chains from one sample sequenced in a study of blood T cell repertoires in COVID-19 (dated by TCRdb to 2018 to 2020). The library was built by means of the immunoSEQ multiplex PCR assay. Entries here come from immuneACCESS through TCRdb and include only in-frame sequences with V and J called. Some clones fail to appear in such tables; in the studies checked, an unresolved V gene covers under half of the shortfall, and the cause of the remainder is unknown. The sample yields almost 100,000 clones; roughly 86% were counted once. The leading ten clones occupy around a tenth of the sample. Sequences were obtained from peripheral blood. The source is a man aged 45-65 years with acute or convalescent COVID-19.

The CDR3, as DNA: TGTGCCAGTAGCCTAAGAGGGCCCAAACGGGAAAAACTGTTTTTT. This gives the protein CASSLRGPKREKLFF. The J gene is TRBJ1-4, the V gene TRBV19, with D uncertain. The CDR3 sequence is 15 residues long. CDR1 is LNHDA and CDR2 is SQIVND in the germline V gene (reference sequence). V lost 6 bases, J lost 8 bases, and 19 bases lay in between.

The chain links TRBV2 to TRBJ2-1; 14 bases match TRBD2. J was trimmed by 6 bases and V by 4 bases; bases with no gene match: 11. Germline V gene data show CDR1 as SNHLY and CDR2 as FYNNEI. CDR3 length equals 18 residues. CDR3 protein: CASSAQGSGLAGVNEQFF. CDR3 DNA sequence: TGTGCCAGCAGTGCGCAGGGTTCGGGACTAGCGGGAGTCAATGAGCAGTTCTTC. The full variable domain, its missing parts supplied by reference TRBV2 and TRBJ2-1, is EPEVTQTPSHQVTQMGQEVILRCVPISNHLYFYWYRQILGQKVEFLVSFYNNEISEKSEIFDDQFSVERPDGSNFTLKIRSTKLEDSAMYFCASSAQGSGLAGVNEQFFGPGTRLTVL.

The chain carries TRBV24-1 and TRBJ2-1; D gene ambiguous. Looked up from germline, CDR1 is KGHDR and CDR2 is SFDVKD. Trimming shortened V by 11 bases and J by 2 bases, and 9 bases separated the two germline ends. This CDR3 contains 12 residues. CDR3 sequence: CAIGSPYNEQFF. The CDR3 DNA is TGTGCCATCGGGTCGCCCTACAATGAGCAGTTCTTC.

The chain recombines TRBV6-5 with TRBJ2-2, with 9 bases aligning to TRBD1. The CDR3 totals 14 residues. Looked up from germline, CDR1 is MNHEY and CDR2 is SVGAGI. After removal of 7 bases from V and 3 bases from J, the junction contained 3 bases not matched to a gene. CDR3 amino acids: CASNRGLDTGELFF. In DNA form, the CDR3 reads TGTGCCAGCAACAGGGGGCTCGACACCGGGGAGCTGTTTTTT.

The genes are TRBV7-2 and TRBJ1-3, with 7 bases that match TRBD1. After removal of 5 bases from V and 2 bases from J, the junction contained 6 bases not matched to a gene. The CDR3 has 15 residues. Germline values: CDR1 SGHTA, CDR2 FQGNSA. CDR3 in DNA: TGTGCCAGCAGCAGAGGCCAGGGGGCTGGAAACACCATATATTTT. It is translated as CASSRGQGAGNTIYF.

V and J are TRBV5-8 and TRBJ1-1, with D possibly matching TRBD1 (6 bases). The CDR3 spans 16 residues. V was cut by 4 bases and J by 4 bases, with 20 bases left in between. Germline V gene lookup returns CDR1 SGHTS and CDR2 YDEGEE. The CDR3: CASSHHRSGVGTEAFF. The DNA for the CDR3 is TGTGCCAGCAGCCACCACCGATCAGGGGTAGGCACTGAAGCTTTCTTT.

Only a few counts were recorded for this clone. The rearrangement uses TRBV2 and TRBJ2-2, with D perhaps TRBD2 (6 bases). Trimming removed 6 bases at V and 4 bases at J, with 21 bases between. Looked up from germline, CDR1 is SNHLY and CDR2 is FYNNEI. The CDR3 runs 17 residues. The CDR3 loop reads CASSQGAVGGRTGELFF. In DNA, the CDR3 is TGTGCCAGCAGCCAAGGGGCTGTGGGGGGACGCACCGGGGAGCTGTTTTTT.

V gene TRBV15 combines with J gene TRBJ1-6, with a weak D call TRBD1 (5 bases). Germline V CDR1 and CDR2: LNHNV, YYDKDF (reference sequence). The CDR3 totals 15 residues. The germline V and J ends were trimmed by 0 bases and 7 bases, with 10 bases remaining between them. The chain's CDR3 is CATSRDVRVNSPLHF. The CDR3, as DNA: TGTGCCACCAGCAGAGATGTCAGGGTGAATTCACCCCTCCACTTT. Using reference TRBV15 and TRBJ1-6 for the parts outside the CDR3, the full variable domain is DAMVIQNPRYQVTQFGKPVTLSCSQTLNHNVMYWYQQKSSQAPKLLFHYYDKDFNNEADTPDNFQSRRPNTSFCFLDIRSPGLGDTAMYLCATSRDVRVNSPLHFGNGTRLTVT.

The chain is built from TRBV11-2 and TRBJ1-4; the D is unclear. Germline V lookup: CDR1 SGHAT, CDR2 FQNNGV. The CDR3 has 15 amino acids. V was trimmed by 6 bases and J by 3 bases, leaving 14 bases between them. This chain's CDR3 is CASSFSGGPNEKLFF. The CDR3 region has the DNA TGTGCCAGCAGTTTCTCAGGCGGGCCTAATGAAAAACTGTTTTTT.